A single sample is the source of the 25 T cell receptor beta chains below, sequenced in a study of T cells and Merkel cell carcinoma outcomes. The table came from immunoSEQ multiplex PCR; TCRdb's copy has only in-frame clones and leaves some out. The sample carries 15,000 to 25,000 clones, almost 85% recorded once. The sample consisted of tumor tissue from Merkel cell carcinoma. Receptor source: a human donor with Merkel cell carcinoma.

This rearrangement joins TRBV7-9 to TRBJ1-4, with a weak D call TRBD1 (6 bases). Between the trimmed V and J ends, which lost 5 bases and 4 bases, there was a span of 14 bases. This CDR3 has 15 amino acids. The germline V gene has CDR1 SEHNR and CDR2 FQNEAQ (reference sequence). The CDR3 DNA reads TGTGCCAGCAGCACCCCGGACAGCCTTAATGAAAAACTGTTTTTT. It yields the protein CASSTPDSLNEKLFF. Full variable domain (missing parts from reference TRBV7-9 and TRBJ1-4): DTGVSQNPRHKITKRGQNVTFRCDPISEHNRLYWYRQTLGQGPEFLTYFQNEAQLEKSRLLSDRFSAERPKGSFSTLEIQRTEQGDSAMYLCASSTPDSLNEKLFFGSGTQLSVL.

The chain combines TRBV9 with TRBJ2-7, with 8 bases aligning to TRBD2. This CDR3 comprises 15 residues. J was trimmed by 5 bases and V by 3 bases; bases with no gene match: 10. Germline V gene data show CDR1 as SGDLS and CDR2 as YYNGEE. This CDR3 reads CASSAFSGAPNEQYF. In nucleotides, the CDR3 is TGTGCCAGCAGCGCCTTTAGCGGGGCCCCCAACGAGCAGTACTTC.

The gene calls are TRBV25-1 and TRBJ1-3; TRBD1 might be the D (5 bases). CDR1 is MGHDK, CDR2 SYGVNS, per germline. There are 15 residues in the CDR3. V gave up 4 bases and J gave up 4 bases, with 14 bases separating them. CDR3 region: CASSGMGTAGNTIYF. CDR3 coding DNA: TGTGCCAGCAGTGGGATGGGGACGGCAGGAAACACCATATATTTT.

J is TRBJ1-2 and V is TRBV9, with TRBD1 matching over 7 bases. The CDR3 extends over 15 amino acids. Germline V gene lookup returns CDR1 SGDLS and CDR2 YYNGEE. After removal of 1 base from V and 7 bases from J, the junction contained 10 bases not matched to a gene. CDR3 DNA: TGTGCCAGCAGCGTATCAAGTTGGACAGGTTTTGGCTACACCTTC. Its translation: CASSVSSWTGFGYTF.

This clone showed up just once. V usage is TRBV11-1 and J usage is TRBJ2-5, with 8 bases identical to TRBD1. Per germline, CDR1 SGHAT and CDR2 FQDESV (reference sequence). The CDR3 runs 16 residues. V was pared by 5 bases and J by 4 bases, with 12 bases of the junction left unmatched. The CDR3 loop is CASSPRTGTISETQYF. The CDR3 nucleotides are TGTGCCAGCAGCCCTCGGACAGGGACGATTTCAGAGACCCAGTACTTC.

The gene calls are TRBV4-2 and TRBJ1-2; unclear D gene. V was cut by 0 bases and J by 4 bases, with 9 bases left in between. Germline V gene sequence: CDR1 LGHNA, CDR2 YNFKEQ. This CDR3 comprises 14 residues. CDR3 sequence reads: CASSQDNGFYGYTF. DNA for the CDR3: TGTGCCAGCAGCCAAGATAACGGGTTCTATGGCTACACCTTC.

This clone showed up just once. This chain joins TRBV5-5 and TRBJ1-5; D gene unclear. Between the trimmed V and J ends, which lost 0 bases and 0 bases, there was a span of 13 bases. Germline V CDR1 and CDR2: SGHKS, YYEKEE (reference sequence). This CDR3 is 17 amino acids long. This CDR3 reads CASSLVDVNYSNQPQHF. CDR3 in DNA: TGTGCCAGCAGCTTGGTGGATGTTAACTATAGCAATCAGCCCCAGCATTTT.

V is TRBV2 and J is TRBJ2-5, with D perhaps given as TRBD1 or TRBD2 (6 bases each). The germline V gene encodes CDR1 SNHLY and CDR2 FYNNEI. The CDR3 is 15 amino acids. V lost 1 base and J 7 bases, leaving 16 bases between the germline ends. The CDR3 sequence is CASSEGLRGVATQYF. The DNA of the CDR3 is TGTGCCAGCAGTGAAGGTTTGAGGGGGGTTGCGACCCAGTACTTC.

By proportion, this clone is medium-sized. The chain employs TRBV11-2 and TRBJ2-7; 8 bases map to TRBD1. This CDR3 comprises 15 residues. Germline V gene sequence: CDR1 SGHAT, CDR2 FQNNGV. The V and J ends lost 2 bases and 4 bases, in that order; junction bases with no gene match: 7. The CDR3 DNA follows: TGTGCCAGCAGCTTAAACCAGGGGGCTGTGTACGAGCAGTACTTC. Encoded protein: CASSLNQGAVYEQYF.

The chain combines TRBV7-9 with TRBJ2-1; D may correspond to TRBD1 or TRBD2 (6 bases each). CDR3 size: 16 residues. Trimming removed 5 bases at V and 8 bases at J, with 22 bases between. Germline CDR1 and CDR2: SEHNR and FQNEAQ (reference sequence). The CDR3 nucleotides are TGTGCCAGCAGCCCCCTAAGGGGGGCCCTCGTCGATGAGCAGTTCTTC. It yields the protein CASSPLRGALVDEQFF. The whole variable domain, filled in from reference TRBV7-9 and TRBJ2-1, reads DTGVSQNPRHKITKRGQNVTFRCDPISEHNRLYWYRQTLGQGPEFLTYFQNEAQLEKSRLLSDRFSAERPKGSFSTLEIQRTEQGDSAMYLCASSPLRGALVDEQFFGPGTRLTVL.

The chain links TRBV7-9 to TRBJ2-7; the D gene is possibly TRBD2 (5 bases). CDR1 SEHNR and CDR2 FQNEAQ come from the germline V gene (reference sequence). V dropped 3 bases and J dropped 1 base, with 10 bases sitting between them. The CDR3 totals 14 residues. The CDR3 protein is CASSFWGESYEQYF. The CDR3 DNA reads TGTGCCAGCAGCTTCTGGGGAGAGTCCTACGAGCAGTACTTC.

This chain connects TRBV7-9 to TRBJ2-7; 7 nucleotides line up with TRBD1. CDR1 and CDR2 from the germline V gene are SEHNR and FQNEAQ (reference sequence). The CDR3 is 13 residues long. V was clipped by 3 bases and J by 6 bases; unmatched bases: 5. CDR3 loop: CASSFLTGPEQYF. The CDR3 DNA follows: TGTGCCAGCAGCTTCCTGACAGGGCCCGAGCAGTACTTC.

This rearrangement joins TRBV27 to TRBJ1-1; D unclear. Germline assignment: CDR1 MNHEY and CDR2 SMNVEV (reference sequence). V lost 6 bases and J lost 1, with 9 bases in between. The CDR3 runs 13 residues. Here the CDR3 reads CASSVQRNTEAFF. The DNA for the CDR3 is TGTGCCAGCAGCGTCCAGAGGAACACTGAAGCTTTCTTT.

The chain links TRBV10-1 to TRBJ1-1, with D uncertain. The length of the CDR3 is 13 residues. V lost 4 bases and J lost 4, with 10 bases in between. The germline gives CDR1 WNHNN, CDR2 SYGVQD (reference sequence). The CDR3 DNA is TGCGCCAGCAGTGTATCTATGGGCACTGAAGCTTTCTTT. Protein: CASSVSMGTEAFF.

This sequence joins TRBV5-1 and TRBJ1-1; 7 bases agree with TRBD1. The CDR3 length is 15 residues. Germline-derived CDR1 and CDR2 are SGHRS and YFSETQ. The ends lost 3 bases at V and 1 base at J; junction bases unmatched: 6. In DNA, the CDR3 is TGCGCCAGCAGCTATACAGGGGACGCGAACACTGAAGCTTTCTTT. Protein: CASSYTGDANTEAFF.

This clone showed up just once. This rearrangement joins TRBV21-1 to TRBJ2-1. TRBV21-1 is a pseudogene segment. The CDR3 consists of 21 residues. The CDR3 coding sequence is TGTGCCAGCAGCCTTCGGTGGCAGGGGGAGGGAAGGGACGCCGAAAACAATGAGCAGTTCTTC. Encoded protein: CASSLRWQGEGRDAENNEQFF.

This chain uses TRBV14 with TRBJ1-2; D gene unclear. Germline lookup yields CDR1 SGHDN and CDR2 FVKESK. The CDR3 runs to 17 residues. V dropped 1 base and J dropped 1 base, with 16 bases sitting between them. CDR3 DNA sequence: TGTGCCAGCAGCCAAGGGAGCTTCGGGATTGGTAACTATGGCTACACCTTC. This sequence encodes CASSQGSFGIGNYGYTF.

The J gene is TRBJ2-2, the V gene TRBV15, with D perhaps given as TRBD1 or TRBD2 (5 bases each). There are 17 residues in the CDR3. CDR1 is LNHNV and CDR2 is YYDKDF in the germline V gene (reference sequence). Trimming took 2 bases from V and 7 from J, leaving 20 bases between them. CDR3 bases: TGTGCCACCAGCAGACGAGGGGTTTGGGTGGGATTCGGGGAGCTGTTTTTT. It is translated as CATSRRGVWVGFGELFF. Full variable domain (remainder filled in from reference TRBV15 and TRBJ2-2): DAMVIQNPRYQVTQFGKPVTLSCSQTLNHNVMYWYQQKSSQAPKLLFHYYDKDFNNEADTPDNFQSRRPNTSFCFLDIRSPGLGDTAMYLCATSRRGVWVGFGELFFGEGSRLTVL.

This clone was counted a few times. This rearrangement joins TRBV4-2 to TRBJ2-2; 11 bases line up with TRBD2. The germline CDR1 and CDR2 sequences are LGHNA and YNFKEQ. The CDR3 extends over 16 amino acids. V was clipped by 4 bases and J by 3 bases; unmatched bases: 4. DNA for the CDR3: TGTGCCAGCAGCCCTACTAGCGGGAGTCACACCGGGGAGCTGTTTTTT. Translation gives CASSPTSGSHTGELFF.

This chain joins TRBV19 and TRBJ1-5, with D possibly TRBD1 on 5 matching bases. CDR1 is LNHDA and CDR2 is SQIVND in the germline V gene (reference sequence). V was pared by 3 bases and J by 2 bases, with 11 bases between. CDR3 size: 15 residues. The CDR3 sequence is CASSMGQGGNQPQHF. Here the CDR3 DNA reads TGTGCCAGTAGTATGGGGCAGGGCGGCAATCAGCCCCAGCATTTT.

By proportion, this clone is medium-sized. The CDR3 region is CASSFYNNEQFF. Written as DNA, the CDR3 is TGTGCCAGCAGCTTTTATAACAATGAGCAGTTCTTC. This chain uses TRBV5-4 with TRBJ2-1; unclear D gene. Germline-derived CDR1 and CDR2 are SGHNT and YYREEE (reference sequence). This CDR3 has 12 residues. The V end lost 2 bases, the J end lost 5 bases, and 5 bases lay between the germline ends.

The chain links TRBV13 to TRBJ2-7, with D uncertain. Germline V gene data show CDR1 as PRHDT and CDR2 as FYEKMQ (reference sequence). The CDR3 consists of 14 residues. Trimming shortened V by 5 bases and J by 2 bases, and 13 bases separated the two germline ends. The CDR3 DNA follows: TGTGCCAGCAGCCTTAAGGCTGGGGCCTACGAGCAGTACTTC. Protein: CASSLKAGAYEQYF.

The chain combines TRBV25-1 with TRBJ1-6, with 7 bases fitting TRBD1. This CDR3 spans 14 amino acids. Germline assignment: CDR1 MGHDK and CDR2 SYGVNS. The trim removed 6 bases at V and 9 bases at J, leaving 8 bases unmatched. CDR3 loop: CASREDREGSPLHF. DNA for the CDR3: TGTGCCAGCAGGGAAGACAGGGAAGGTTCACCCCTCCACTTT.

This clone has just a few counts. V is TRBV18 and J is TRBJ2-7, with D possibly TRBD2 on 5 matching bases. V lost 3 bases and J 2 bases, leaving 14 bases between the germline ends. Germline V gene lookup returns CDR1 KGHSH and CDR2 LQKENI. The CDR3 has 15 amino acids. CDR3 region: CASSPSPSGTYEQYF. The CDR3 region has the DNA TGTGCCAGCTCACCGTCCCCGAGCGGTACCTACGAGCAGTACTTC.

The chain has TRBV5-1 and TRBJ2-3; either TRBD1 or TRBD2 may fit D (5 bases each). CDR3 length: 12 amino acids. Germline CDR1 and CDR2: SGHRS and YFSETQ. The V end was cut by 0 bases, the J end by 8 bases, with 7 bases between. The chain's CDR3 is CASSLVGGTQYF. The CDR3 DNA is TGCGCCAGCAGCTTGGTTGGGGGTACGCAGTATTTT.